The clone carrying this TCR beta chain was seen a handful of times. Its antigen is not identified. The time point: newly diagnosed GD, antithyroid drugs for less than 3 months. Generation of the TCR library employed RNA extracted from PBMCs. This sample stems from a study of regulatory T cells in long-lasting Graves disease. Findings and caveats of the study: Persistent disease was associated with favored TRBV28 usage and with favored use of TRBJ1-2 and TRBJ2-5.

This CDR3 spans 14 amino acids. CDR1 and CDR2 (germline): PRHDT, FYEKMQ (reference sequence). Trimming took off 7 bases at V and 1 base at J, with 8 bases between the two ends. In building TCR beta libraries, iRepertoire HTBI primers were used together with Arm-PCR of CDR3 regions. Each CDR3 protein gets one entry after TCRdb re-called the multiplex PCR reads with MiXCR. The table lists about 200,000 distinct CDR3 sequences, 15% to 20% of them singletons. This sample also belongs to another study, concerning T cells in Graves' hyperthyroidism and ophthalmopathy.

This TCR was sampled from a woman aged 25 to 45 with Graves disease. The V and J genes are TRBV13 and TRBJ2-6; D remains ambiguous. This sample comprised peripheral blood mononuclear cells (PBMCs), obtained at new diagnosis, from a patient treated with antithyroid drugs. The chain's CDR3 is CASTLSSGANVLTF. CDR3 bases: TGTGCCAGCACCCTTTCTTCTGGGGCCAACGTCCTGACTTTC.